These T cell receptor beta chains were read from a single sample in a study of CD8 T cells in ankylosing spondylitis. MiXCR, run by TCRdb on the 5' RACE reads, gives a single entry per CDR3 protein. The data hold under 250,000 distinct CDR3 sequences, with 7.5% to 9.5% observed a single time. The sample comprised blood, either unsorted or a sorted T cell fraction (not recorded which). The source is a female donor with ankylosing spondylitis or in good health (not recorded which). CDR3s include the opening cysteine and the closing phenylalanine or tryptophan. The D gene is left open where the match is weak. The listing skips clone size in some rows; elsewhere it reads once, few, many or a size class.

V gene: TRBV3-1
D gene: -
clone size: many
J gene: TRBJ1-1
CDR3 protein: CASSLRTGRSNTEAFF
CDR3 DNA: TGTGCCAGCAGCCTTCGCACGGGACGGTCGAACACTGAAGCTTTCTTT

V gene: TRBV20-1
D gene: TRBD2
clone size: -
J gene: TRBJ2-3
CDR3 protein: CSASGRASTDTQYF
CDR3 DNA: TGCAGTGCTAGCGGGAGGGCTAGCACAGATACGCAGTATTTT

V gene: TRBV29-1
D gene: -
clone size: many
J gene: TRBJ2-1
CDR3 protein: CSVEDLKHEQFF
CDR3 DNA: TGCAGCGTTGAAGATTTGAAGCATGAGCAGTTCTTC

V gene: TRBV5-5
D gene: -
clone size: many
J gene: TRBJ2-2
CDR3 protein: CASSLVGGGELFF
CDR3 DNA: TGTGCCAGCAGCTTGGTGGGTGGCGGGGAGCTGTTTTTT

V gene: TRBV7-3
D gene: TRBD1
clone size: many
J gene: TRBJ1-1
CDR3 protein: CASSRQGGSEAFF
CDR3 DNA: TGTGCCAGCAGCCGACAGGGCGGCTCTGAAGCTTTCTTT

V gene: TRBV5-1
D gene: TRBD1
clone size: many
J gene: TRBJ2-3
CDR3 protein: CASTAGGPTDTQYF
CDR3 DNA: TGCGCCAGCACCGCAGGGGGTCCCACCGATACGCAGTATTTT

V gene: TRBV3-1
D gene: -
clone size: -
J gene: TRBJ2-1
CDR3 protein: CASSPPQPDYNEQFF
CDR3 DNA: TGTGCCAGCAGCCCGCCCCAGCCGGACTACAATGAGCAGTTCTTC

V gene: TRBV12-3/TRBV12-4
D gene: -
clone size: many
J gene: TRBJ1-5
CDR3 protein: CASSPGTFNQPQHF
CDR3 DNA: TGTGCCAGCAGTCCAGGGACTTTCAATCAGCCCCAGCATTTT

V gene: TRBV20-1
D gene: -
clone size: many
J gene: TRBJ2-1
CDR3 protein: CSAGTALGSSYNEQFF
CDR3 DNA: TGCAGTGCCGGGACCGCCCTAGGGTCTTCCTACAATGAGCAGTTCTTC

V gene: TRBV5-1
D gene: -
clone size: many
J gene: TRBJ2-1
CDR3 protein: CASSSGTGYNEQFF
CDR3 DNA: TGCGCCAGCAGCTCCGGGACTGGATACAATGAGCAGTTCTTC

V gene: TRBV9
D gene: -
clone size: many
J gene: TRBJ1-2
CDR3 protein: CASPSPKGGGYTF
CDR3 DNA: TGTGCCAGCCCTTCTCCGAAAGGTGGGGGCTACACCTTC

V gene: TRBV7-2
D gene: -
clone size: few
J gene: TRBJ1-5
CDR3 protein: CASSSQRGSQPQHF
CDR3 DNA: TGTGCCAGCAGCTCACAACGGGGGTCTCAGCCCCAGCATTTT

V gene: TRBV29-1
D gene: TRBD1
clone size: many
J gene: TRBJ1-2
CDR3 protein: CSVAPGTGGEGYTF
CDR3 DNA: TGCAGCGTTGCTCCCGGGACAGGGGGCGAGGGCTACACCTTC

V gene: TRBV12-3/TRBV12-4
D gene: TRBD1
clone size: many
J gene: TRBJ1-6
CDR3 protein: CASSGGTGGNSPLHF
CDR3 DNA: TGTGCCAGCAGTGGGGGGACAGGCGGAAATTCACCCCTCCACTTT

V gene: TRBV5-1
D gene: TRBD2
clone size: few
J gene: TRBJ2-5
CDR3 protein: CASSSTGTSHQETQYF
CDR3 DNA: TGCGCCAGCAGCTCCACCGGGACTAGTCACCAAGAGACCCAGTACTTC

V gene: TRBV5-1
D gene: -
clone size: many
J gene: TRBJ2-7
CDR3 protein: CASSLGAGVGEQYF
CDR3 DNA: TGCGCCAGCAGCTTGGGAGCAGGAGTGGGCGAGCAGTACTTC

V gene: TRBV29-1
D gene: TRBD2
clone size: many
J gene: TRBJ2-1
CDR3 protein: CSVDSGSSYNEQFF
CDR3 DNA: TGCAGCGTTGATAGCGGGAGTTCCTACAATGAGCAGTTCTTC

V gene: TRBV10-3
D gene: -
clone size: many
J gene: TRBJ2-1
CDR3 protein: CAIGVGNEQFF
CDR3 DNA: TGTGCCATCGGGGTTGGTAATGAGCAGTTCTTC

V gene: TRBV28
D gene: -
clone size: many
J gene: TRBJ2-7
CDR3 protein: CASSLTYDPYEQYF
CDR3 DNA: TGTGCCAGCAGTTTAACCTATGACCCCTACGAGCAGTACTTC

V gene: TRBV20-1
D gene: -
clone size: few
J gene: TRBJ2-3
CDR3 protein: CSARAGATSTDTQYF
CDR3 DNA: TGCAGTGCTAGAGCGGGGGCCACATCCACAGATACGCAGTATTTT

V gene: TRBV11-3
D gene: -
clone size: -
J gene: TRBJ2-2
CDR3 protein: CASSLGDDTGELFF
CDR3 DNA: TGTGCCAGCAGCTTAGGGGACGACACCGGGGAGCTGTTTTTT

V gene: TRBV7-2
D gene: TRBD2
clone size: few
J gene: TRBJ2-5
CDR3 protein: CASSSPGLASQETQYF
CDR3 DNA: TGTGCCAGCAGCTCCCCGGGACTAGCGTCTCAAGAGACCCAGTACTTC

V gene: TRBV20-1
D gene: -
clone size: many
J gene: TRBJ2-1
CDR3 protein: CSARDSGFEQFF
CDR3 DNA: TGCAGTGCTAGAGATAGTGGCTTTGAGCAGTTCTTC

V gene: TRBV20-1
D gene: TRBD1
clone size: many
J gene: TRBJ2-3
CDR3 protein: CSAPTGQASTDTQYF
CDR3 DNA: TGCAGTGCTCCCACGGGACAGGCTAGCACAGATACGCAGTATTTT

V gene: TRBV15
D gene: TRBD2
clone size: few
J gene: TRBJ2-4
CDR3 protein: CATSRDLGLAVNIQYF
CDR3 DNA: TGTGCCACCAGCAGAGACTTGGGACTAGCGGTAAACATTCAGTACTTC

V gene: TRBV29-1
D gene: TRBD1
clone size: few
J gene: TRBJ1-1
CDR3 protein: CSVATGGRTEAFF
CDR3 DNA: TGCAGCGTGGCTACAGGGGGCAGGACTGAAGCTTTCTTT

V gene: TRBV29-1
D gene: -
clone size: many
J gene: TRBJ2-7
CDR3 protein: CSVELGLEQYF
CDR3 DNA: TGCAGCGTTGAACTAGGGCTCGAGCAGTACTTC

V gene: TRBV4-3
D gene: -
clone size: many
J gene: TRBJ2-7
CDR3 protein: CASSQGYREGEQYF
CDR3 DNA: TGCGCCAGCAGCCAAGGGTACAGGGAAGGCGAGCAGTACTTC

V gene: TRBV10-3
D gene: TRBD2
clone size: many
J gene: TRBJ2-5
CDR3 protein: CAISDLAGEQETQYF
CDR3 DNA: TGTGCCATCAGTGATTTAGCGGGAGAACAAGAGACCCAGTACTTC

V gene: TRBV7-9
D gene: -
clone size: -
J gene: TRBJ1-1
CDR3 protein: CASSLGGPGDTEAFF
CDR3 DNA: TGTGCCAGCAGCTTAGGAGGGCCGGGGGACACTGAAGCTTTCTTT

V gene: TRBV7-9
D gene: TRBD2
clone size: few
J gene: TRBJ2-1
CDR3 protein: CASSYRGLAGENEQFF
CDR3 DNA: TGTGCCAGCAGCTACCGAGGGCTAGCGGGGGAGAATGAGCAGTTCTTC